Presented here are 21 T cell receptor beta chains from one specimen sequenced in a study of T cell changes during pregnancy in multiple sclerosis. Repertoires were generated with immunoSEQ multiplex PCR, while TCRdb's copy carries only in-frame clones and drops some. Here the sample spans about 36,000 clones, 90% to 95% being singletons. Sequenced material: CD4+ T cells from peripheral blood mononuclear cells, taken in the second trimester of pregnancy. The source of these receptors is a female donor in good health, enrolled as a control in a pregnancy study.

The chain links TRBV19 to TRBJ2-2, with a weak D call TRBD1 (7 bases). Germline lookup yields CDR1 LNHDA and CDR2 SQIVND (reference sequence). Trimming shortened V by 6 bases and J by 4 bases, and 15 bases separated the two germline ends. The CDR3 runs to 15 residues. CDR3 nucleotide sequence: TGTGCCAGTAGGCTAGACAGGGAGGTCACCGGGGAGCTGTTTTTT. As protein: CASRLDREVTGELFF.

This clone has just one count. The rearrangement joins TRBV28 to TRBJ2-7; a possible D gene is TRBD2 (6 bases). The CDR3 is made up of 14 amino acids. Germline V gives CDR1 MDHEN, CDR2 SYDVKM. Between the trimmed V and J ends, which lost 5 bases and 4 bases, there was a span of 15 bases. The CDR3 coding sequence is TGTGCCAGCAGTCAGAACCGGGACTTTTACGAGCAGTACTTC. It specifies CASSQNRDFYEQYF.

V is TRBV28 and J is TRBJ2-5; possible D gene TRBD2, 6 bases. Germline CDR1 reads MDHEN; CDR2 reads SYDVKM. The CDR3 has 16 residues. Trimming removed 7 bases from V and 2 bases from J, with 20 bases in between. DNA for the CDR3: TGTGCCAGCACTATACCCGGGGGACTGCTTCAAGAGACCCAGTACTTC. It specifies CASTIPGGLLQETQYF.

The chain uses TRBV15 and TRBJ2-5; no firm D call. CDR3 length: 12 residues. CDR1 LNHNV and CDR2 YYDKDF come from the germline V gene (reference sequence). Trimming took off 4 bases at V and 5 bases at J, with 8 bases between the two ends. CDR3 residues: CATSITLETQYF. The CDR3 bases are TGTGCCACCAGCATTACTTTGGAGACCCAGTACTTC.

The genes are TRBV11-1 and TRBJ2-7; D gene uncertain. V lost 0 bases and J 5 bases, leaving 8 bases between the germline ends. This CDR3 has 13 residues. Germline V gives CDR1 SGHAT, CDR2 FQDESV (reference sequence). CDR3 sequence (DNA): TGTGCCAGCAGCTTAGCGCGAAGAAACGAGCAGTACTTC. It codes for CASSLARRNEQYF.

The CDR3 nucleotides read TGTGCCAGCAGCACCGCGTACAGGGGGCGAAGGCGAGGGGATGGCTACACCTTC. Its translation: CASSTAYRGRRRGDGYTF. This rearrangement joins TRBV7-9 to TRBJ1-2; 9 bases are shared with TRBD1. Per the germline V gene, CDR1 is SEHNR and CDR2 is FQNEAQ (reference sequence). This CDR3 region has 18 residues. The V segment lost 5 bases and the J segment 6 bases; nucleotides outside the gene matches: 19.

The chain recombines TRBV19 with TRBJ1-5; perhaps TRBD1 as D (6 bases). There are 13 residues in the CDR3. The V gene's germline CDR1 is LNHDA and CDR2 SQIVND (reference sequence). Trimming removed 5 bases at V and 4 bases at J, with 9 bases between. DNA of the CDR3: TGTGCCAGTAGTCCGGGACAAAATCAGCCCCAGCATTTT. Translating it yields CASSPGQNQPQHF.

The chain links TRBV6-5 to TRBJ2-1; 8 nucleotides line up with TRBD2. This CDR3 has 14 amino acids. In germline, CDR1 is MNHEY, CDR2 SVGAGI. The V and J ends lost 2 bases and 7 bases, in that order; junction bases with no gene match: 4. The CDR3 loop reads CASSYREGWNEQFF. CDR3 nucleotides: TGTGCCAGCAGTTACCGGGAGGGTTGGAATGAGCAGTTCTTC.

The rearrangement joins TRBV5-1 to TRBJ2-7; the D gene is possibly TRBD1 (6 bases). The CDR3 consists of 14 residues. Germline V gene lookup returns CDR1 SGHRS and CDR2 YFSETQ. Deletions cut 2 bases from V and 7 bases from J, with 16 bases between. CDR3 amino acids: CASSLQGSSEEQYF. For the CDR3, the DNA is TGCGCCAGCAGCTTACAGGGCAGTTCCGAGGAGCAGTACTTC.

This sequence joins TRBV2 and TRBJ2-1, with 8 bases that match TRBD2. Trimming at V came to 6 bases and at J to 8 bases, leaving 9 bases not matched to a gene. CDR1 SNHLY and CDR2 FYNNEI come from the germline V gene. The CDR3 runs to 14 residues. CDR3 nucleotide sequence: TGTGCCAGCAGGGGAGTGACTAGCGCCCATGAGCAGTTCTTC. Translating it yields CASRGVTSAHEQFF.

The chain carries TRBV7-9 and TRBJ2-7; 8 bases align to TRBD1. The CDR3 length is 15 residues. Looked up from germline, CDR1 is SEHNR and CDR2 is FQNEAQ (reference sequence). The trim removed 1 base at V and 3 bases at J, leaving 5 bases unmatched. The CDR3 region is CASSLEGTGVYEQYF. The CDR3 region has the DNA TGTGCCAGCAGCTTAGAAGGGACAGGCGTCTACGAGCAGTACTTC. Full variable domain (outside the CDR3, taken from reference TRBV7-9 and TRBJ2-7): DTGVSQNPRHKITKRGQNVTFRCDPISEHNRLYWYRQTLGQGPEFLTYFQNEAQLEKSRLLSDRFSAERPKGSFSTLEIQRTEQGDSAMYLCASSLEGTGVYEQYFGPGTRLTVT.

This chain joins TRBV19 and TRBJ2-3; the D gene is possibly TRBD1 (5 bases). Germline V lookup: CDR1 LNHDA, CDR2 SQIVND (reference sequence). CDR3 length: 16 residues. Deletions cut 3 bases from V and 0 bases from J, with 13 bases between. The CDR3 nucleotides are TGTGCCAGTAGTATGACAGTGATAGCTAGCACAGATACGCAGTATTTT. Its protein is CASSMTVIASTDTQYF.

The chain has TRBV27 and TRBJ2-6, with 8 bases identical to TRBD1. The CDR3 consists of 17 residues. The germline gives CDR1 MNHEY, CDR2 SMNVEV (reference sequence). The V gene end was trimmed by 5 bases and the J gene end by 2 bases; junction bases not matched to a gene: 8. The CDR3 is CASSVQGAMTGANVLTF. Here the CDR3 DNA reads TGTGCCAGCAGTGTTCAGGGGGCAATGACTGGGGCCAACGTCCTGACTTTC.

This chain links TRBV18 with TRBJ2-7; D unclear. Germline loops: CDR1 KGHSH, CDR2 LQKENI. V lost 3 bases and J 4 bases, leaving 19 bases between the germline ends. This CDR3 contains 16 residues. CDR3 loop: CASSPEVAQVVYEQYF. CDR3 nucleotide sequence: TGTGCCAGCTCACCCGAAGTGGCTCAGGTGGTGTACGAGCAGTACTTC.

The rearrangement uses TRBV18 and TRBJ1-2, with D maybe TRBD1 (6 bases). V was clipped by 3 bases and J by 6 bases, with 11 bases between them. The CDR3 spans 13 residues. Looked up from germline, CDR1 is KGHSH and CDR2 is LQKENI. The CDR3 DNA is TGTGCCAGCTCACCGCAGGGGCGCGATGGCTACACCTTC. Its translation: CASSPQGRDGYTF.

The chain employs TRBV7-2 and TRBJ2-5; D is perhaps TRBD2 (5 bases). With 1 base removed from V and 7 bases from J, the gap between germline ends came to 19 bases. From germline, CDR1 is SGHTA and CDR2 FQGNSA. There are 16 residues in the CDR3. CDR3: CASSLEPGWRMGTQYF. CDR3 nucleotide sequence: TGTGCCAGCAGCTTAGAGCCGGGGTGGAGGATGGGGACCCAGTACTTC.

The rearrangement uses TRBV29-1 and TRBJ2-7, with TRBD1 identical over 9 bases. The CDR3 has 14 amino acids. Germline-derived CDR1 and CDR2 are SQVTM and ANQGSEA. V lost 5 bases and J lost 5; bases outside the gene matches: 10. The chain's CDR3 is CSVKGTGMVDEQYF. The DNA for the CDR3 is TGCAGCGTTAAAGGGACAGGGATGGTCGACGAGCAGTACTTC.

This chain joins TRBV28 and TRBJ2-1; 9 bases agree with TRBD1. This CDR3 region has 15 residues. Per the germline V gene, CDR1 is MDHEN and CDR2 is SYDVKM. After removal of 5 bases from V and 7 bases from J, the junction contained 9 bases not matched to a gene. CDR3 protein: CASSRLTGGGNEQFF. CDR3 coding DNA: TGTGCCAGCAGTCGTCTAACAGGGGGCGGTAATGAGCAGTTCTTC. The whole variable domain, remainder taken from reference TRBV28 and TRBJ2-1, is DVKVTQSSRYLVKRTGEKVFLECVQDMDHENMFWYRQDPGLGLRLIYFSYDVKMKEKGDIPEGYSVSREKKERFSLILESASTNQTSMYLCASSRLTGGGNEQFFGPGTRLTVL.

Turning to this clone: Other DNA sequences in the same sample also yield this CDR3. The chain has TRBV4-1 and TRBJ2-3; 9 bases match TRBD2. The CDR3 is made up of 17 amino acids. Germline lookup yields CDR1 MGHRA and CDR2 YSYEKL. After removal of 4 bases from V and 5 bases from J, the junction contained 13 bases not matched to a gene. CDR3 in DNA: TGCGCCAGCAGCCCTGAAGGTAGCGGGGGCCGGGGAGATACGCAGTATTTT. Amino acid sequence: CASSPEGSGGRGDTQYF.

The chain carries TRBV5-6 and TRBJ2-4; D may be TRBD2 (6 bases). Trimming took off 0 bases at V and 5 bases at J, with 18 bases between the two ends. Germline V gene lookup returns CDR1 SGHDT and CDR2 YYEEEE. This CDR3 is built from 17 residues. CDR3: CASSLGGTARAENIQYF. CDR3 sequence (DNA): TGTGCCAGCAGCTTGGGGGGGACTGCGCGAGCTGAAAACATTCAGTACTTC.

A single count supports this clone. The V gene is TRBV19, the J gene TRBJ2-3, with D unresolved. The germline V gene encodes CDR1 LNHDA and CDR2 SQIVND (reference sequence). The V end was cut by 7 bases, the J end by 2 bases, with 4 bases between. The CDR3 loop spans 11 amino acids. CDR3 residues: CASTNTDTQYF. CDR3 nucleotide sequence: TGTGCCAGTACCAACACAGATACGCAGTATTTT.